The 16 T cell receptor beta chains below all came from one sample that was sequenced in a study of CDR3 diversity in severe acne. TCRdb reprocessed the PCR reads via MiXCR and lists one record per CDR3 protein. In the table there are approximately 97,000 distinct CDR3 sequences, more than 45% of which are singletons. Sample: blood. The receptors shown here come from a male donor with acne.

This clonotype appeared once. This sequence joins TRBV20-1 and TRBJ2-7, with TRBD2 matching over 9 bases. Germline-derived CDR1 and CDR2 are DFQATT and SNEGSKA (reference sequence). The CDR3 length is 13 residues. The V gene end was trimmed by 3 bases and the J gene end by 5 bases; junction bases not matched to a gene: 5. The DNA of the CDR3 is TGCAGTGCTAGGGGGCGGGAGGGCCACGAGCAGTACTTC. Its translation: CSARGREGHEQYF.

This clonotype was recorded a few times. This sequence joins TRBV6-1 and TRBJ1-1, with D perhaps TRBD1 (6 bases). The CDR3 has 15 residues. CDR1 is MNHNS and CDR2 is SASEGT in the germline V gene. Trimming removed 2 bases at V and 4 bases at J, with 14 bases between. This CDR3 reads CASSEKHRVGTEAFF. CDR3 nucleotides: TGTGCCAGCAGTGAAAAGCACAGGGTGGGCACTGAAGCTTTCTTT.

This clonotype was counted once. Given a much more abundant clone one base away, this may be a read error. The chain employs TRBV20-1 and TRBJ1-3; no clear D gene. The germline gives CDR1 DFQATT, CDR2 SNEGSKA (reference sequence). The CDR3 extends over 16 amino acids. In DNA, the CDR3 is TGCAGTGCTAGAGATGGAGGCCCGACGGGAGGAAACACCTTATATTTT. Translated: CSARDGGPTGGNTLYF.

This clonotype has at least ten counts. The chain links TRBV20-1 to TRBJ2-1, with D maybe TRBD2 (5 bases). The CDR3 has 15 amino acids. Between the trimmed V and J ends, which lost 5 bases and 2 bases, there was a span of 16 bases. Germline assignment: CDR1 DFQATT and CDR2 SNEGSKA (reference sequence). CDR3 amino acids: CSAPGPFGTYNEQFF. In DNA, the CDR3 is TGCAGTGCTCCCGGGCCTTTCGGGACCTACAATGAGCAGTTCTTC.

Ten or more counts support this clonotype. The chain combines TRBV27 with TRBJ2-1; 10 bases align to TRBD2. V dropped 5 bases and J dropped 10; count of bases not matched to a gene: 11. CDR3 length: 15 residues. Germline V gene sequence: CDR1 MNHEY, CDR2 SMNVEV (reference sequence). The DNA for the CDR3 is TGTGCCAGCAGTCTAATAGCGGGAGGTTTATGGGAGCAGTTCTTC. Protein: CASSLIAGGLWEQFF.

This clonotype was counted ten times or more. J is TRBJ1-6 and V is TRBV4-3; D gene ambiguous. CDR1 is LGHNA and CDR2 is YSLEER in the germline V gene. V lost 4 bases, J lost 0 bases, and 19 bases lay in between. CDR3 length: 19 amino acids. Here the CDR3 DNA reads TGCGCCAGCAGCCTCCATGCCGGAGGGATCTACTCCTATAATTCACCCCTCCACTTT. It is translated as CASSLHAGGIYSYNSPLHF.

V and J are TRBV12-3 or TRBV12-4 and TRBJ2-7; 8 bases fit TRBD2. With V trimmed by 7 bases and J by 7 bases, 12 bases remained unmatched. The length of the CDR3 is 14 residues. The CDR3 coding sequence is TGTGCCAGCATCGGAAGCGGGAGTGGTTGGGAGCAGTACTTC. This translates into CASIGSGSGWEQYF.

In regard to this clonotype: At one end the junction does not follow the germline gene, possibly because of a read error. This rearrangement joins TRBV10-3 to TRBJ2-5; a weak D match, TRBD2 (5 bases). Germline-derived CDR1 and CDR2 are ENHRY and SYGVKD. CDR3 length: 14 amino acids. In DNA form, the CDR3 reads TGTGCCATCAGTGAGTTGCTAGCACAAGAGACCCAGTGCTTC. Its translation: CAISELLAQETQCF.

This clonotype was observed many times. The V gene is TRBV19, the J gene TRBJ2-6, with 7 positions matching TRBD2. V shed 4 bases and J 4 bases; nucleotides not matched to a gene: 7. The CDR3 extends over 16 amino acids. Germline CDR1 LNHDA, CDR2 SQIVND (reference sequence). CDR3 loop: CASSTGQLAGANVLTF. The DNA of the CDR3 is TGTGCCAGTAGTACCGGACAACTAGCGGGGGCCAACGTCCTGACTTTC.

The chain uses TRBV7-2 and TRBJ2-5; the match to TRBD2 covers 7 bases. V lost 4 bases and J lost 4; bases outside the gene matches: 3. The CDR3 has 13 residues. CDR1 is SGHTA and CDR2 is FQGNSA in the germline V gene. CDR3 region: CASSYWEGETQYF. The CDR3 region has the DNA TGTGCCAGCAGCTATTGGGAGGGAGAGACCCAGTACTTC.

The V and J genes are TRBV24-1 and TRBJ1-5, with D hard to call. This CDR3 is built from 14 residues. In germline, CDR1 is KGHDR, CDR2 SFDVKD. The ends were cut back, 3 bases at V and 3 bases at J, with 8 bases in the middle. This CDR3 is CATSDPYFNQPQHF. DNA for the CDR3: TGTGCCACCAGTGATCCCTACTTCAATCAGCCCCAGCATTTT.

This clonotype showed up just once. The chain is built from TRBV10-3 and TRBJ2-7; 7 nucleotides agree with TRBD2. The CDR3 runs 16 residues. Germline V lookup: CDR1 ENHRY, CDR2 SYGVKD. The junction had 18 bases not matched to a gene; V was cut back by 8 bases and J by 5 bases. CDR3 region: CAIRAILAGTNHEQYF. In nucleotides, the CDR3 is TGTGCCATCCGGGCTATCTTGGCAGGGACTAACCACGAGCAGTACTTC.

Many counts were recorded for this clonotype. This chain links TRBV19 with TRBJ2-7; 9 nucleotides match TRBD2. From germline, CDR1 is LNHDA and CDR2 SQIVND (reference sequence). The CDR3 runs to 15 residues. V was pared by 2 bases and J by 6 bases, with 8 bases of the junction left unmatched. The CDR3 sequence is CASSISSSGITEQYF. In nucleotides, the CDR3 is TGTGCCAGTAGTATATCGTCTAGCGGGATAACCGAGCAGTACTTC.

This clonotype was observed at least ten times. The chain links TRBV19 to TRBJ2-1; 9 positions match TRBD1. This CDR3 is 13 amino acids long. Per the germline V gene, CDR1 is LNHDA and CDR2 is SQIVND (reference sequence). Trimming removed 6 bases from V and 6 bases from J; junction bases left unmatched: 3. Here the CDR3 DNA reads TGTGCCAGTAGGGGGACAGGGAGCAATGAGCAGTTCTTC. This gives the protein CASRGTGSNEQFF.

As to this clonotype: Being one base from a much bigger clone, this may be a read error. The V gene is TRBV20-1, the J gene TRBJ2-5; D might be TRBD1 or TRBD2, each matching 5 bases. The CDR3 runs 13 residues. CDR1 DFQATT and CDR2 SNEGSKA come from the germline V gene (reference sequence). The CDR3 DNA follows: TGCAGTGCTAGAGAGTCCCCGAGAGGGACCCGGTACTTC. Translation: CSARESPRGTRYF.

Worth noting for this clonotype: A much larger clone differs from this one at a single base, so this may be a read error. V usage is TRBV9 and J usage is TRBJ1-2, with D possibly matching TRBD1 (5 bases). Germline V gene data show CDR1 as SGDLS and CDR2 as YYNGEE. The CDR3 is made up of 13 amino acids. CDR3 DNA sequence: TGTGCCTGCAGCGTAGATGCCAGGGCTAAAAACACCTTC. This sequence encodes CACSVDARAKNTF.